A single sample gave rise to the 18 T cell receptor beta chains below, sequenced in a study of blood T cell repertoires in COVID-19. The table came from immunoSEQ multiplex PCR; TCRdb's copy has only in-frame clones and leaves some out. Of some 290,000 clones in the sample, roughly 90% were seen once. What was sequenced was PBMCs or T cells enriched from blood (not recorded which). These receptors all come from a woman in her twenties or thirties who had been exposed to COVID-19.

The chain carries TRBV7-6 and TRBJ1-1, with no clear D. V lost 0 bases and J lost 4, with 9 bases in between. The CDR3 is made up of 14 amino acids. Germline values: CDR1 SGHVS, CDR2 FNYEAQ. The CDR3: CASSLAGSGTEAFF. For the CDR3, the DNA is TGTGCCAGCAGCTTAGCTGGGTCGGGCACTGAAGCTTTCTTT.

CDR3 sequence: CASSPEERDTQYF. The CDR3 DNA reads as TGTGCCAGCAGTCCTGAAGAGCGAGATACGCAGTATTTT. V and J are TRBV27 and TRBJ2-3; D gene unclear. Germline CDR1 MNHEY, CDR2 SMNVEV (reference sequence). This CDR3 spans 13 amino acids. V lost 5 bases and J 5 bases, leaving 11 bases between the germline ends.

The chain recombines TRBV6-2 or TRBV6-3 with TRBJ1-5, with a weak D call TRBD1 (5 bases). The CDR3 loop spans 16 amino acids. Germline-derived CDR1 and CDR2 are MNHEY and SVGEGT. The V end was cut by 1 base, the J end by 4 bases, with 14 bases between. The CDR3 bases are TGTGCCAGCAGTTACTACGTTCGGGGGGTTAATCAGCCCCAGCATTTT. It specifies CASSYYVRGVNQPQHF.

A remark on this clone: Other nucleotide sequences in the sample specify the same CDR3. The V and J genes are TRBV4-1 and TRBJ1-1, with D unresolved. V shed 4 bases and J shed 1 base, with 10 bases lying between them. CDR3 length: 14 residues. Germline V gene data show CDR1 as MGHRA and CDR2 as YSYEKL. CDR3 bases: TGCGCCAGCAGCCCGGGTCATAGGAACACTGAAGCTTTCTTT. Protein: CASSPGHRNTEAFF.

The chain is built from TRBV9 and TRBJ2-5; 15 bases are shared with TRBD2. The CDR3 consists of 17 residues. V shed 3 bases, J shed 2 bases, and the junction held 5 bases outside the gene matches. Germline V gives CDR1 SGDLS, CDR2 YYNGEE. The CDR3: CASSEGTSGGLQETQYF. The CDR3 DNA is TGTGCCAGCAGCGAGGGGACTAGCGGGGGGCTTCAAGAGACCCAGTACTTC.

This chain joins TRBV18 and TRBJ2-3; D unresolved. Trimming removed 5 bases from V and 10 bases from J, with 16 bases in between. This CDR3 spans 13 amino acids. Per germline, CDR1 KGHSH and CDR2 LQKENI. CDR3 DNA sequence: TGTGCCAGCTCATCTAATACCGGTTTGGCGCAGTATTTT. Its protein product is CASSSNTGLAQYF.

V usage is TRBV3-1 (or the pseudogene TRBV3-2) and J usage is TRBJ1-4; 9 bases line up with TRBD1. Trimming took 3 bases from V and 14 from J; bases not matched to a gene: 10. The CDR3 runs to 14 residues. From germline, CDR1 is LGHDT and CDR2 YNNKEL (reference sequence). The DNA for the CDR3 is TGTGCCAGCAGCCATCTAGACAGGGGGGACCAGCTGTTTTTT. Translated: CASSHLDRGDQLFF.

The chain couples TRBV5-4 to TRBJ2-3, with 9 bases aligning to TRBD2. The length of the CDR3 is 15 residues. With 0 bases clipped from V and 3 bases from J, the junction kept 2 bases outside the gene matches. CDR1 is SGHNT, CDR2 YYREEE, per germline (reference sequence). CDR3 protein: CASSLGGGETDTQYF. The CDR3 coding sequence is TGTGCCAGCAGCTTGGGCGGGGGGGAGACAGATACGCAGTATTTT.

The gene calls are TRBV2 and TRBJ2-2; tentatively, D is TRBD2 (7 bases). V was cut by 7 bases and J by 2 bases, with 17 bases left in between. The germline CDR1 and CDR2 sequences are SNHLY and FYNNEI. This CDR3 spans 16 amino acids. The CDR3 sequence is CASKAPSGGNTGELFF. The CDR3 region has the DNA TGTGCCAGCAAGGCCCCCTCGGGGGGCAACACCGGGGAGCTGTTTTTT.

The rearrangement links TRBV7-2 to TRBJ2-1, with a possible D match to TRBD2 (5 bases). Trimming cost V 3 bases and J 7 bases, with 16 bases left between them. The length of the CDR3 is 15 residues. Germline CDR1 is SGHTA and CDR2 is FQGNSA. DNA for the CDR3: TGTGCCAGCAGCTTCTACAGCGGTGGGCCGAATGAGCAGTTCTTC. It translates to CASSFYSGGPNEQFF.

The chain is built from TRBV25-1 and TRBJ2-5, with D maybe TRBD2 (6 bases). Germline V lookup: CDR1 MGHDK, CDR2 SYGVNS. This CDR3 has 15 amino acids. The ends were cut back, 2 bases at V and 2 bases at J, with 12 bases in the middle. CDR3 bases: TGTGCCAGCAGTGAACCCCGGGACTTACAAGAGACCCAGTACTTC. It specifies CASSEPRDLQETQYF.

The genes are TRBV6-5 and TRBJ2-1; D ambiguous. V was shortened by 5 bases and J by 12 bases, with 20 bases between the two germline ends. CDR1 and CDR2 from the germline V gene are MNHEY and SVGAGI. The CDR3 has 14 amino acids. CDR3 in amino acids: CASSKSLIARRQFF. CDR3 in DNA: TGTGCCAGCAGTAAGTCCCTCATAGCACGTAGGCAGTTCTTC.

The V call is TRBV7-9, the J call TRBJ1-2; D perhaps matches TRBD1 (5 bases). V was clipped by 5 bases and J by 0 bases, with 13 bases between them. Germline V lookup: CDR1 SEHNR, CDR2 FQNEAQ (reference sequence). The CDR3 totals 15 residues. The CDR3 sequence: CASSNTRTPNYGYTF. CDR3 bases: TGTGCCAGCAGCAATACCCGGACACCTAACTATGGCTACACCTTC.

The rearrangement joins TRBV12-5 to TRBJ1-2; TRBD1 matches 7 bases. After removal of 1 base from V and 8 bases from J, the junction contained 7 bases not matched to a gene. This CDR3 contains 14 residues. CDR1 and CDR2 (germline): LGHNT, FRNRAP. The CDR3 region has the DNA TGTGCTAGTGGTTTGGACCTGACAGGGAAGGGCTACACCTTC. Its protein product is CASGLDLTGKGYTF.

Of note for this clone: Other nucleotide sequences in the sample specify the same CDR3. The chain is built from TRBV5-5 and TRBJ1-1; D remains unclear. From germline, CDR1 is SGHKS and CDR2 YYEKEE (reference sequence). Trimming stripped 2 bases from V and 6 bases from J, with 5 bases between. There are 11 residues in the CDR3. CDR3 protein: CASSLDSEAFF. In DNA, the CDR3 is TGTGCCAGCAGCTTAGACTCTGAAGCTTTCTTT.

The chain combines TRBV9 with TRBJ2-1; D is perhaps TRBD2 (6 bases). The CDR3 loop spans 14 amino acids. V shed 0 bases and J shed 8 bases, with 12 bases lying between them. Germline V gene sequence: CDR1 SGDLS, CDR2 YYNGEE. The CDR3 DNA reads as TGTGCCAGCAGCGTAGAGGGGCGGGAAGATGAGCAGTTCTTC. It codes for CASSVEGREDEQFF.

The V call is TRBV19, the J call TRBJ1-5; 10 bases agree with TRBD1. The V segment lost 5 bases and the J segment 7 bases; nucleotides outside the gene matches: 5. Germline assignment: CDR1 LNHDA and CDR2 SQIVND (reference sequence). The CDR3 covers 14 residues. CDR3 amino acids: CASSLRTGGQPQHF. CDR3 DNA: TGTGCCAGTAGTCTAAGGACAGGGGGGCAGCCCCAGCATTTT.

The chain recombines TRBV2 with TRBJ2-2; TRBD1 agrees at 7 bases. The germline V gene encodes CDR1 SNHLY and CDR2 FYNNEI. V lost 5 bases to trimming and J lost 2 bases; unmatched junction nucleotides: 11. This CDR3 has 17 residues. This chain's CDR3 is CASSSLTGVLNTGELFF. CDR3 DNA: TGTGCCAGCAGTTCCTTAACAGGGGTCCTAAACACCGGGGAGCTGTTTTTT.